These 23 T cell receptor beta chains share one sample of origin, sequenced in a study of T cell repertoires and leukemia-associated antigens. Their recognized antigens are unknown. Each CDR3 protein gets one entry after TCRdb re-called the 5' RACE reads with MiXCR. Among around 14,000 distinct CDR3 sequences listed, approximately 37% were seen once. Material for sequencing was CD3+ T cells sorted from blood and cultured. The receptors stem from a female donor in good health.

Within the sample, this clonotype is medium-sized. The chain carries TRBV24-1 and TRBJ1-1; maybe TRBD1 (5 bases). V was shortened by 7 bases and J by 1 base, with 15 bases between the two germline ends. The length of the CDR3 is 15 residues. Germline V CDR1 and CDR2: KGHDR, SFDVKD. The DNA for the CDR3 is TGTGCCACCAGCGATACGAGGCAGGGGAACACTGAAGCTTTCTTT. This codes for CATSDTRQGNTEAFF.

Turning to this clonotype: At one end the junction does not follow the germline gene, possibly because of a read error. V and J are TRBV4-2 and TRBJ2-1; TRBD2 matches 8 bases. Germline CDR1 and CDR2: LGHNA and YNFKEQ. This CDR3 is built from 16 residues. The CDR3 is CASRAVVGGAYNEQFF. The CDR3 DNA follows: TGTGCCAGCAGAGCGGTAGTCGGGGGGGCTTACAATGAACAGTTCTTC.

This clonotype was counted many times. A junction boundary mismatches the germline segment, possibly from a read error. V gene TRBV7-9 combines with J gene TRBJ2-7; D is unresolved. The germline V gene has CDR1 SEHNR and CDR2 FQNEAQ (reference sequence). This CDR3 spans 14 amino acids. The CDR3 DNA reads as TGTGCCAGCAGCTTAGAAGCAGTCTCCCACGAGCAGTACTTC. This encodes CASSLEAVSHEQYF.

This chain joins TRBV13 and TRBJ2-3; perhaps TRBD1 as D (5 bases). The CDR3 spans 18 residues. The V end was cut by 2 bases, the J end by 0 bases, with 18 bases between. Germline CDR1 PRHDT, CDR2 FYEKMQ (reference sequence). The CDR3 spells CASSLRRRGAVSTDTQYF. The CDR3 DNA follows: TGTGCCAGCAGCTTACGCAGAAGGGGCGCTGTGAGCACAGATACGCAGTATTTT.

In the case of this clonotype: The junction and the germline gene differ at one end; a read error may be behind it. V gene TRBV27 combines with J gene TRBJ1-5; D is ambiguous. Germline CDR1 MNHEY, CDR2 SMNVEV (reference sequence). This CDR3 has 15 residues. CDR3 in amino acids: CASSVSGISNRPQHF. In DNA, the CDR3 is TGTGCCAGCAGTGTCTCGGGGATTAGCAATCGGCCCCAGCATTTT.

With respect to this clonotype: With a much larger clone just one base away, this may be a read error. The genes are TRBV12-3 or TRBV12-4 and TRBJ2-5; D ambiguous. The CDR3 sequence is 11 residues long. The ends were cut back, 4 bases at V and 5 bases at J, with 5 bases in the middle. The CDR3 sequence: CASSSLETQYF. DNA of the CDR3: TGTGCCAGCAGTTCCCTCGAGACCCAGTACTTC.

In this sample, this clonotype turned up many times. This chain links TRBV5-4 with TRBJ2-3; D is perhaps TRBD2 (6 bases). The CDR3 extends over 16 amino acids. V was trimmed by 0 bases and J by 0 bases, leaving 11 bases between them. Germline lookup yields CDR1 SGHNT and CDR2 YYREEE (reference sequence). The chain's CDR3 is CASSLEGGISTDTQYF. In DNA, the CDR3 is TGTGCCAGCAGCTTGGAGGGCGGGATTAGCACAGATACGCAGTATTTT.

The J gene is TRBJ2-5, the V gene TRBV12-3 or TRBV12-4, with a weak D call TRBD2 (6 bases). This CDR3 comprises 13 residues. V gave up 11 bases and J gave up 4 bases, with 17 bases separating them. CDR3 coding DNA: TGTGCCGGAGCCCGGGACTGGGGAGAGACCCAGTACTTC. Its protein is CAGARDWGETQYF.

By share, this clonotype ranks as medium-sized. The CDR3 loop reads CAISGPSGGSSYNEQFF. Written as DNA, the CDR3 is TGTGCCATCAGTGGGCCTAGCGGAGGGAGCTCCTACAATGAGCAGTTCTTC. The chain uses TRBV10-3 and TRBJ2-1; 7 positions match TRBD2. The J segment lost 0 bases and the V segment lost 4 bases, leaving 9 bases of the junction unmatched. The germline V gene has CDR1 ENHRY and CDR2 SYGVKD. This CDR3 has 17 residues.

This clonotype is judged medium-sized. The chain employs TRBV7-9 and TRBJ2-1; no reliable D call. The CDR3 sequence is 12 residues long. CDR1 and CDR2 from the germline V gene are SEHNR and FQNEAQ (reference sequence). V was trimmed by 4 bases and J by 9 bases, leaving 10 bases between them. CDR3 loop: CASSSTWSEQFF. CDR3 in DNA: TGTGCCAGCAGCTCGACCTGGAGTGAGCAGTTCTTC.

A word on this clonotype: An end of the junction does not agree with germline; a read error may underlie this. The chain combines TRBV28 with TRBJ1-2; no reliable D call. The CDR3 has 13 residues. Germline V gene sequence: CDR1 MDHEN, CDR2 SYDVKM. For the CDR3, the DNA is TGCGTCAGCAGTCCTCCTGACGGATATGGCTACACCTTC. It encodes CVSSPPDGYGYTF.

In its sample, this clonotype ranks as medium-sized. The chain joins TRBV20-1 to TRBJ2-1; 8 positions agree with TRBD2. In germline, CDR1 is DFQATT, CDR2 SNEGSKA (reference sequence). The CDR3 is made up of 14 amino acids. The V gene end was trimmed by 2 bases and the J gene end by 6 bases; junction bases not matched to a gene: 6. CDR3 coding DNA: TGCAGTGCTAGATTTGCGGGAGGAATCAATGAGCAGTTCTTC. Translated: CSARFAGGINEQFF.

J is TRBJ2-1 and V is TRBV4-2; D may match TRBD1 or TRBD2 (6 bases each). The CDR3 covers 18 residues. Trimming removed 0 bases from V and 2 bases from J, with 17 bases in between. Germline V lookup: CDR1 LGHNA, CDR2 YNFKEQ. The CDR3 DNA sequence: TGTGCCAGCAGCCAAGATCACAGGGCGGGGAATACCTACAATGAGCAGTTCTTC. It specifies CASSQDHRAGNTYNEQFF.

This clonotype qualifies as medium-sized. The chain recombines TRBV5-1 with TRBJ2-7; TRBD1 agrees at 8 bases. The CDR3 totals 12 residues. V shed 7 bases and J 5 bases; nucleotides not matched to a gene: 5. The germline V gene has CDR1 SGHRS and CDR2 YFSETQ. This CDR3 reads CASWKQGDEQYF. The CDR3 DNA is TGCGCCAGCTGGAAACAGGGGGACGAGCAGTACTTC. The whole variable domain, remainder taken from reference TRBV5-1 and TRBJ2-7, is KAGVTQTPRYLIKTRGQQVTLSCSPISGHRSVSWYQQTPGQGLQFLFEYFSETQRNKGNFPGRFSGRQFSNSRSEMNVSTLELGDSALYLCASWKQGDEQYFGPGTRLTVT.

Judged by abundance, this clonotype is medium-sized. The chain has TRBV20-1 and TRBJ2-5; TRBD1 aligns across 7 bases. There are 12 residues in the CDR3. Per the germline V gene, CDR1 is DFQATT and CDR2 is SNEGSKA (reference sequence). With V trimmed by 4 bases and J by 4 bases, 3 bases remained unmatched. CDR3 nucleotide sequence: TGCAGTGCTAAACAGGGGAGAGAGACCCAGTACTTC. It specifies CSAKQGRETQYF.

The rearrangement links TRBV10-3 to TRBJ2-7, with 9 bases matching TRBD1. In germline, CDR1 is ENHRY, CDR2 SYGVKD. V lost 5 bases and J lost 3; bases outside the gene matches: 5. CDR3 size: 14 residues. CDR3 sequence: CAISKGQGNYEQYF. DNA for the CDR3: TGTGCCATCAGTAAGGGACAGGGAAACTACGAGCAGTACTTC.

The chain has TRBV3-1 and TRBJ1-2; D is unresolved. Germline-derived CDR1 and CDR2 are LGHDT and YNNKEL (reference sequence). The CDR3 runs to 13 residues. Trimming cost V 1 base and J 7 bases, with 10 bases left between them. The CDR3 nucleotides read TGTGCCAGCAGCCAAGTTGAGTATTTTGGCTACACCTTC. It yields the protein CASSQVEYFGYTF.

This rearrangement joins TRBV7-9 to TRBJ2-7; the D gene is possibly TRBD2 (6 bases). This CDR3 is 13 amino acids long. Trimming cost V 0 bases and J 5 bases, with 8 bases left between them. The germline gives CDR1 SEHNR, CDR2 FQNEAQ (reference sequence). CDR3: CASSLAEGHEQYF. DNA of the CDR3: TGTGCCAGCAGCTTAGCGGAGGGCCACGAGCAGTACTTC.

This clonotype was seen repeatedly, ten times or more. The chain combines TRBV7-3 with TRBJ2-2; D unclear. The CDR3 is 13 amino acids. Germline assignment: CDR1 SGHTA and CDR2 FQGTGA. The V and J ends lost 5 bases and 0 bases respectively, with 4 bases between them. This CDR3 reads CASSTTNTGELFF. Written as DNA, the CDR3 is TGTGCCAGCAGCACGACGAACACCGGGGAGCTGTTTTTT.

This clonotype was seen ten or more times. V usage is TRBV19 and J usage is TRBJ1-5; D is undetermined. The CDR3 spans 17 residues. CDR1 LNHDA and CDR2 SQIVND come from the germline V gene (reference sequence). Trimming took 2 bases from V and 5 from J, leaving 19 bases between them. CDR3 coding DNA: TGTGCCAGTAGTATAAAAGGACTTACCCTTAGGGATCAGCCCCAGCATTTT. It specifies CASSIKGLTLRDQPQHF.

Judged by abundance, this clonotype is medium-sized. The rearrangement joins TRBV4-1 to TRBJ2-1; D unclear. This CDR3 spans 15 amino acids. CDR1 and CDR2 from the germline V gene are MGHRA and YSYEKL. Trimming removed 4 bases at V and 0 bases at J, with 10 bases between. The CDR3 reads CASSPELSSYNEQFF. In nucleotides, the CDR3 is TGCGCCAGCAGCCCCGAGCTGAGCTCCTACAATGAGCAGTTCTTC.

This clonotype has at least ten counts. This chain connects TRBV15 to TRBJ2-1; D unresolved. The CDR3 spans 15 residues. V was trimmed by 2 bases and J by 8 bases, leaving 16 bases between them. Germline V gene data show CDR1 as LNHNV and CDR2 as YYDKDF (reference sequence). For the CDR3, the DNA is TGTGCCACCAGCAGATTCAGCTTAGCAGGCGATGAGCAGTTCTTC. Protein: CATSRFSLAGDEQFF.

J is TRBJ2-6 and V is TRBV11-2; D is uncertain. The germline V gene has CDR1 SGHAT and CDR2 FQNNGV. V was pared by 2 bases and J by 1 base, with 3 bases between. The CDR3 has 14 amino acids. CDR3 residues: CASSLLSGANVLTF. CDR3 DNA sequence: TGTGCCAGCAGCTTATTGTCTGGGGCCAACGTCCTGACTTTC.